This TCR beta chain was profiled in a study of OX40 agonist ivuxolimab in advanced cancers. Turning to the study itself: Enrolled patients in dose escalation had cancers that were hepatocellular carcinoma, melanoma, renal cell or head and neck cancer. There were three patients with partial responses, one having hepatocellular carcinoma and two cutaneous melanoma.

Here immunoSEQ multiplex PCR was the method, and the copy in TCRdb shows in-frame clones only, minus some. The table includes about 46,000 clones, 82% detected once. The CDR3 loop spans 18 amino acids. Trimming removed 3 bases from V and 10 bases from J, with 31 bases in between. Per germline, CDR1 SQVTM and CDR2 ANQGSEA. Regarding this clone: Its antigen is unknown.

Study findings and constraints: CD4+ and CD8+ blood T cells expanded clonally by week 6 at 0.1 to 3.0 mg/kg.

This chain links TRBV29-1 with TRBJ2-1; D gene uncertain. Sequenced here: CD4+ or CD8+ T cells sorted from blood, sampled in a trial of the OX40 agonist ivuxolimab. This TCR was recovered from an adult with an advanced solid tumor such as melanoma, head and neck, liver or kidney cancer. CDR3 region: CSVDLAGVGRLYNGEQFF. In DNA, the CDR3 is TGCAGCGTTGATCTCGCCGGCGTGGGCCGTCTATACAACGGAGAGCAGTTCTTC.